The 27 T cell receptor beta chains presented below share a single source sample, sequenced in a study of T cells in Graves' hyperthyroidism and ophthalmopathy. Amplified TCR beta CDR3 regions derived from RNA transcripts. TCR CDR3 regions were first amplified by RT-PCR with HTBI primers. Via MiXCR, TCRdb re-called the multiplex PCR reads, giving one row per CDR3 protein. The table lists under 450,000 distinct CDR3 sequences, about 18% of them singletons. The sequenced sample was blood. Source of these receptors: a woman in her thirties with Graves' hyperthyroidism that later progressed to Graves' ophthalmopathy.

This clonotype was seen a handful of times. The V and J genes are TRBV3-1 and TRBJ2-7; weak D call: TRBD2 (6 bases). Germline CDR1 LGHDT, CDR2 YNNKEL (reference sequence). Trimming stripped 3 bases from V and 0 bases from J, with 12 bases between. CDR3 length: 15 amino acids. The CDR3 is CASSQGLRGSYEQYF. The DNA of the CDR3 is TGTGCCAGCAGCCAGGGGCTGCGGGGCTCCTACGAGCAGTACTTC.

CDR3 coding DNA: TGCAGTGCTAGACCCCGGGACAGGAGATGGACTTCCTACGAGCAGTACTTC. It translates to CSARPRDRRWTSYEQYF. The chain joins TRBV20-1 to TRBJ2-7; 8 bases are a match to TRBD1. J gave up 1 base and V 2 bases, and 13 bases lay outside the gene matches. Germline CDR1 is DFQATT and CDR2 is SNEGSKA (reference sequence). This CDR3 is built from 17 residues.

This clonotype was seen at least ten times. The chain is built from TRBV28 and TRBJ2-2, with 10 bases fitting TRBD2. In germline, CDR1 is MDHEN, CDR2 SYDVKM. Trimming at V came to 5 bases and at J to 3 bases, leaving 12 bases not matched to a gene. The CDR3 spans 18 residues. DNA of the CDR3: TGTGCCAGCAGTGCATTTAGAGCGGGAGGGGATGACACCGGGGAGCTGTTTTTT. This gives the protein CASSAFRAGGDDTGELFF.

This clonotype was seen many times. The J gene is TRBJ1-2, the V gene TRBV12-3 or TRBV12-4, with 8 bases fitting TRBD1. V dropped 7 bases and J dropped 12; count of bases not matched to a gene: 13. CDR3 length: 13 residues. CDR3 in DNA: TGTGCCAGCAAGACGACAGGGGACCCGGTCCACACCTTC. It codes for CASKTTGDPVHTF.

This clonotype occurred many times. V is TRBV30 and J is TRBJ1-1; D unclear. The CDR3 runs 13 residues. V lost 2 bases and J 0 bases, leaving 7 bases between the germline ends. Germline V gene sequence: CDR1 GTSNPN, CDR2 SVGIG (reference sequence). The CDR3 here is CAWSYGMNTEAFF. In nucleotides, the CDR3 is TGTGCCTGGAGTTATGGTATGAACACTGAAGCTTTCTTT.

This clonotype occurred many times. The V and J genes are TRBV24-1 and TRBJ2-1, with TRBD2 matching over 15 bases. This CDR3 has 17 amino acids. Germline V lookup: CDR1 KGHDR, CDR2 SFDVKD. V was pared by 1 base and J by 8 bases, with 5 bases of the junction left unmatched. CDR3 sequence (DNA): TGTGCCACCAGTGATTTAGGGACTAGCGGGAGGATCGATGAGCAGTTCTTC. Its protein product is CATSDLGTSGRIDEQFF.

This clonotype occurred a few times. The rearrangement joins TRBV20-1 to TRBJ2-3, with TRBD2 as a possible D gene (6 bases). V lost 0 bases and J lost 6, with 19 bases in between. CDR1 is DFQATT, CDR2 SNEGSKA, per germline (reference sequence). The CDR3 contains 16 residues. CDR3 nucleotides: TGCAGTGCTAGAGATCAGCGCGGGAATATTCCGGATACGCAGTATTTT. It encodes CSARDQRGNIPDTQYF.

The rearrangement links TRBV18 to TRBJ2-7; 7 bases fit TRBD2. With V trimmed by 6 bases and J by 3 bases, 11 bases remained unmatched. The CDR3 has 15 residues. Looked up from germline, CDR1 is KGHSH and CDR2 is LQKENI. CDR3 nucleotides: TGTGCCAGCTCCCCTAGCGGCCAGACCCACTACGAGCAGTACTTC. It codes for CASSPSGQTHYEQYF. The full variable domain, in which reference TRBV18 and TRBJ2-7 provide the parts outside the CDR3, is NAGVMQNPRHLVRRRGQEARLRCSPMKGHSHVYWYRQLPEEGLKFMVYLQKENIIDESGMPKERFSAEFPKEGPSILRIQQVVRGDSAAYFCASSPSGQTHYEQYFGPGTRLTVT.

The rearrangement joins TRBV2 to TRBJ2-5, with 7 bases fitting TRBD2. Germline CDR1 and CDR2: SNHLY and FYNNEI. This CDR3 is built from 14 residues. V lost 4 bases, J lost 5 bases, and 7 bases stayed unmatched. The chain's CDR3 is CASSAERGWETQYF. CDR3 in DNA: TGTGCCAGCAGTGCCGAGCGGGGATGGGAGACCCAGTACTTC.

Of note for this clonotype: The conserved phenylalanine or tryptophan normally closing the CDR3 is absent here, so this likely arose from a read error. The rearrangement links TRBV4-2 to TRBJ2-1, with 8 bases that match TRBD1. CDR3 size: 17 residues. V dropped 0 bases and J dropped 0; count of bases not matched to a gene: 4. Per germline, CDR1 LGHNA and CDR2 YNFKEQ. CDR3 region: CASSQDPTGDSYNEQFL. The CDR3 coding sequence is TGTGCCAGCAGCCAAGATCCGACAGGGGACTCCTACAATGAGCAGTTCCTC.

This clonotype was picked up many times. This chain uses TRBV6-5 with TRBJ2-6; tentatively, D is TRBD2 (6 bases). Germline V gene lookup returns CDR1 MNHEY and CDR2 SVGAGI. There are 17 residues in the CDR3. Deletions cut 2 bases from V and 1 base from J, with 12 bases between. The CDR3 reads CASSYRGKISGANVLTF. As DNA, the CDR3 is TGTGCCAGCAGTTACCGGGGGAAAATTTCTGGGGCCAACGTCCTGACTTTC.

The chain uses TRBV18 and TRBJ2-3, with D maybe TRBD1 (5 bases). The V end lost 3 bases, the J end lost 2 bases, and 9 bases lay between the germline ends. Germline V lookup: CDR1 KGHSH, CDR2 LQKENI. This CDR3 is 14 amino acids long. Here the CDR3 reads CASSPLGDTDTQYF. The CDR3 region has the DNA TGTGCCAGCTCACCGCTAGGGGACACAGATACGCAGTATTTT. Full variable domain (outside the CDR3, taken from reference TRBV18 and TRBJ2-3): NAGVMQNPRHLVRRRGQEARLRCSPMKGHSHVYWYRQLPEEGLKFMVYLQKENIIDESGMPKERFSAEFPKEGPSILRIQQVVRGDSAAYFCASSPLGDTDTQYFGPGTRLTVL.

V and J are TRBV27 and TRBJ2-2; tentatively, D is TRBD1 (6 bases). Between the trimmed V and J ends, which lost 3 bases and 3 bases, there was a span of 14 bases. Looked up from germline, CDR1 is MNHEY and CDR2 is SMNVEV (reference sequence). The CDR3 has 16 residues. The CDR3 is CASSFVTGHYTGELFF. CDR3 nucleotide sequence: TGTGCCAGCAGTTTTGTGACAGGACATTACACCGGGGAGCTGTTTTTT.

In regard to this clonotype: Being one base from a much bigger clone, this may be a read error. The conserved phenylalanine or tryptophan is not found at the CDR3 terminus, so this likely reflects a read error. V gene TRBV2 combines with J gene TRBJ1-5; the D is unclear. In germline, CDR1 is SNHLY, CDR2 FYNNEI. With 1 base removed from V and 6 bases from J, the gap between germline ends came to 7 bases. The CDR3 is 13 residues long. CDR3 in DNA: TGTGCCAGCAGTGAAGGGTTCGGTCAGCCCCAGCATCTT. It codes for CASSEGFGQPQHL.

Many counts were recorded for this clonotype. The chain carries TRBV7-2 and TRBJ2-1; 9 nucleotides line up with TRBD2. Per the germline V gene, CDR1 is SGHTA and CDR2 is FQGNSA. The CDR3 loop spans 18 amino acids. V lost 1 base to trimming and J lost 4 bases; unmatched junction nucleotides: 11. The CDR3 DNA reads as TGTGCCAGCAGCTTAGGGACAGCGGCGGGGGGGGCATACAATGAGCAGTTCTTC. This sequence encodes CASSLGTAAGGAYNEQFF.

As for this clonotype: It may be a read error: a sequence one base away is much more abundant. The chain recombines TRBV2 with TRBJ1-2, with TRBD1 identical over 11 bases. This CDR3 is 13 amino acids long. The germline gives CDR1 SNHLY, CDR2 FYNNEI. The CDR3 DNA reads TGTGCCAGCAGTGGGACAGGGGGCTATAGCTACACCTTC. Translating it yields CASSGTGGYSYTF.

This clonotype was detected many times. The rearrangement links TRBV2 to TRBJ2-3; TRBD1 aligns across 7 bases. Losses at the gene ends were 6 bases for V and 3 bases for J; bases not matched to a gene: 6. CDR1 is SNHLY and CDR2 is FYNNEI in the germline V gene. The CDR3 consists of 14 residues. CDR3 loop: CASRLGTETDTQYF. CDR3 nucleotides: TGTGCCAGCAGGCTGGGGACAGAGACAGATACGCAGTATTTT.

There are many counts of this clonotype. V is TRBV6-1 and J is TRBJ1-1, with D possibly TRBD1 on 6 matching bases. Trimming shortened V by 5 bases and J by 6 bases, and 22 bases separated the two germline ends. CDR3 length: 16 residues. Germline CDR1 MNHNS, CDR2 SASEGT. The CDR3 reads CASSYPSGHSNAEAFF. CDR3 DNA: TGTGCCAGCAGTTATCCATCGGGACACTCAAACGCTGAAGCTTTCTTT.

This clonotype has at least ten counts. The chain is built from TRBV2 and TRBJ2-2, with TRBD2 identical over 9 bases. From germline, CDR1 is SNHLY and CDR2 FYNNEI. With 8 bases clipped from V and 4 bases from J, the junction kept 14 bases outside the gene matches. CDR3 length: 17 amino acids. The CDR3 region is CASQASVGLARTGELFF. The CDR3 nucleotides read TGTGCCAGCCAAGCGAGCGTGGGACTAGCTCGCACCGGGGAGCTGTTTTTT.

A few counts support this clonotype. This chain connects TRBV20-1 to TRBJ2-7, with TRBD2 identical over 7 bases. Trimming took 2 bases from V and 2 from J; bases not matched to a gene: 9. Germline V gene lookup returns CDR1 DFQATT and CDR2 SNEGSKA (reference sequence). CDR3 length equals 15 residues. The CDR3 bases are TGCAGTGCTAGAAAGAGCGGGGATTTTACCTACGAGCAGTACTTC. This sequence encodes CSARKSGDFTYEQYF.

This clonotype has just a few counts. The CDR3 region has the DNA TGTGCCAGCAGCTGGAACGACGACAGGGTGGGGTTGGCTGAAGCTTTCTTT. It encodes CASSWNDDRVGLAEAFF. This chain connects TRBV7-6 to TRBJ1-1, with TRBD1 matching over 7 bases. From germline, CDR1 is SGHVS and CDR2 FNYEAQ. This CDR3 comprises 17 residues. With V trimmed by 4 bases and J by 6 bases, 17 bases remained unmatched.

As for this clonotype: A much larger clonotype is one base distant, so this may be a read error. The rearrangement uses TRBV7-2 and TRBJ1-1; no clear D gene. V was pared by 1 base and J by 0 bases, with 9 bases between. This CDR3 comprises 15 residues. Germline V CDR1 and CDR2: SGHTA, FQGNSA. In DNA, the CDR3 is TGTGCCAGCAGCTTAGGAGGGAGGATGAACACTGAAGCTTTCTTT. It is translated as CASSLGGRMNTEAFF.

In its sample, this clonotype was seen a few times. The chain links TRBV2 to TRBJ1-1, with a possible D match to TRBD1 (5 bases). Per germline, CDR1 SNHLY and CDR2 FYNNEI. The V end was cut by 6 bases, the J end by 1 base, with 9 bases between. This CDR3 spans 13 amino acids. The CDR3 loop is CASRPGQNTEAFF. In DNA form, the CDR3 reads TGTGCCAGCAGGCCCGGACAGAACACTGAAGCTTTCTTT.

The table lists this clonotype with many counts. This chain joins TRBV6-1 and TRBJ2-1; no definite D call. The germline V and J ends were trimmed by 11 bases and 6 bases, with 17 bases remaining between them. Germline CDR1 MNHNS, CDR2 SASEGT. The CDR3 contains 13 residues. CDR3 coding DNA: TGTGCCCTTGCCGGGCCCGCACCCAATGAGCAGTTCTTC. This translates into CALAGPAPNEQFF.

The rearrangement joins TRBV2 to TRBJ1-1; D ambiguous. Trimming took 4 bases from V and 5 from J, leaving 20 bases between them. Germline CDR1 SNHLY, CDR2 FYNNEI. The CDR3 totals 16 residues. The CDR3 reads CASSVGRMVGGTEAFF. The CDR3 DNA follows: TGTGCCAGCAGTGTTGGCCGTATGGTAGGAGGAACTGAAGCTTTCTTT. The full variable domain, its missing parts supplied by reference TRBV2 and TRBJ1-1, is EPEVTQTPSHQVTQMGQEVILRCVPISNHLYFYWYRQILGQKVEFLVSFYNNEISEKSEIFDDQFSVERPDGSNFTLKIRSTKLEDSAMYFCASSVGRMVGGTEAFFGQGTRLTVV.

This clonotype has ten or more counts. The V gene is TRBV12-3 or TRBV12-4, the J gene TRBJ2-7, with 13 bases matching TRBD2. The CDR3 runs 16 residues. J lost 6 bases, V lost 5 bases, and 10 bases had no gene match. As DNA, the CDR3 is TGTGCCAGCAGTCTCCAACCGGGACTAGCGGGGTTCGAGCAGTACTTC. This codes for CASSLQPGLAGFEQYF.

This clonotype was recorded once. The V call is TRBV27, the J call TRBJ1-3; D uncertain. Germline CDR1 MNHEY, CDR2 SMNVEV (reference sequence). V lost 2 bases to trimming and J lost 0 bases, with 8 bases between them. CDR3 length equals 15 residues. Here the CDR3 reads CASSLNGDSGNTIYF. CDR3 DNA: TGTGCCAGCAGTTTAAACGGGGACTCTGGAAACACCATATATTTT.